Listed below are T cell receptor beta chains from one sample, sequenced in a study of CD8+ T cells in alopecia areata. The assay was immunoSEQ multiplex PCR, and TCRdb's table has in-frame clones only and misses some. This sample has roughly 150,000 clones; approximately 45% occur once, and the top ten carry around 6.8%. The specimen sequenced was CD4+ T cells sorted from blood. These receptors were taken from a human donor with alopecia areata. CDR3s include the opening cysteine and the closing phenylalanine or tryptophan. D genes are given only for firm matches. The size of a clone is reported for some rows only, either as once, few or many, or as a class for expanded clones.

TRBD2,TRBJ2-7,TRBV18,.,CASSPLGARLAIYEQYF,TGTGCCAGCTCACCACTCGGGGCGCGACTAGCTATCTACGAGCAGTACTTC
TRBD2,TRBJ2-7,TRBV30,.,CAWRSSGTYEQYF,TGTGCCTGGAGATCTAGCGGGACCTACGAGCAGTACTTC
TRBD1,TRBJ2-3,TRBV28,.,CASSPGDRTTDTQYF,TGTGCCAGCAGTCCCGGGGACAGGACCACAGATACGCAGTATTTT
.,TRBJ2-1,TRBV29-1,few,CSVEDLNSSYNEQFF,TGCAGCGTTGAAGATCTCAATTCCTCCTACAATGAGCAGTTCTTC
.,TRBJ2-5,TRBV20-1,once,CSARGATQYF,TGCAGTGCTAGAGGAGCGACCCAGTACTTC
.,TRBJ2-7,TRBV7-9,few,CASSSSSGFYEQYF,TGTGCCAGCAGCTCCTCCAGCGGATTCTACGAGCAGTACTTC
TRBD2,TRBJ2-1,TRBV10-2,few,CATSRLAGKYEQFF,TGCGCCACCTCCCGACTAGCGGGAAAGTATGAGCAGTTCTTC
.,TRBJ2-7,TRBV6-5,.,CASSSNLGVYEQYF,TGTGCCAGCAGTTCCAACTTGGGTGTTTACGAGCAGTACTTC
.,TRBJ2-3,TRBV7-2,.,CASSQRQRLSTDTQYF,TGTGCCAGCAGTCAACGTCAAAGACTATCCACAGATACGCAGTATTTT
.,TRBJ2-1,TRBV7-9,.,CASSPTSYEQFF,TGTGCCAGCAGCCCGACTAGTTATGAGCAGTTCTTC
.,TRBJ2-1,TRBV6-1,few,CASSEYATLERNEQFF,TGTGCCAGCAGTGAATACGCGACCCTCGAGCGCAATGAGCAGTTCTTC
TRBD2,TRBJ2-1,TRBV9,.,CASSAGLAAHEQFF,TGTGCCAGCAGCGCAGGACTAGCCGCCCATGAGCAGTTCTTC
.,TRBJ2-7,TRBV6-6,few,CASSLKDNEQYF,TGTGCCAGCAGTTTAAAGGACAACGAGCAGTACTTC
.,TRBJ2-3,TRBV14,.,CASSQVSSTDTQYF,TGTGCCAGCAGCCAAGTTTCTAGCACAGATACGCAGTATTTT
.,TRBJ2-1,TRBV5-1,.,CASGIGHGGQFF,TGCGCCAGCGGAATCGGACACGGCGGGCAGTTCTTC
.,TRBJ2-1,TRBV6-1,once,CASSEALFRVSEQFF,TGTGCCAGCAGTGAAGCGCTCTTTAGGGTCTCTGAGCAGTTCTTC
TRBD2,TRBJ2-7,TRBV5-1,.,CASRRERTYEQYF,TGCGCCAGCAGGCGGGAGAGGACCTACGAGCAGTACTTC
.,TRBJ1-1,TRBV28,few,CATWGTYTEAFF,TGTGCCACCTGGGGGACCTACACTGAAGCTTTCTTT
.,TRBJ2-7,TRBV5-1,.,CASSLDQGPYEQYF,TGCGCCAGCAGCTTGGATCAGGGTCCCTACGAGCAGTACTTC
.,TRBJ1-4,TRBV29-1,few,CSVATGEKLFF,TGCAGCGTTGCTACAGGCGAAAAACTGTTTTTT
.,TRBJ2-7,TRBV25-1,.,CASSDLADEQYF,TGTGCCAGCAGTGATTTAGCGGACGAGCAGTACTTC
.,TRBJ2-1,TRBV7-3,few,CASSLSPASIDEQFF,TGTGCCAGCAGCTTAAGCCCGGCTAGCATAGATGAGCAGTTCTTC
.,TRBJ2-1,TRBV2,.,CASNGNEQFF,TGTGCCAGCAATGGTAATGAGCAGTTCTTC
.,TRBJ1-5,TRBV2,.,CASSPQLNQPQHF,TGTGCCAGCAGTCCCCAGCTCAATCAGCCCCAGCATTTT
.,TRBJ2-2,TRBV9,few,CASSVGGGMNTGELFF,TGTGCCAGCAGCGTAGGTGGCGGAATGAACACCGGGGAGCTGTTTTTT
.,TRBJ2-5,TRBV5-1,.,CASSTQETQYF,TGCGCCAGCAGCACGCAAGAGACCCAGTACTTC
.,TRBJ2-3,TRBV2,.,CASLSRLTDTQYF,TGTGCCAGCCTCTCCCGCCTCACAGATACGCAGTATTTT
.,TRBJ2-2,TRBV7-9,few,CASSISPGELFF,TGTGCCAGCAGCATTTCTCCCGGGGAGCTGTTTTTT
.,TRBJ2-5,TRBV4-1,few,CASSQGSGPSGETQYF,TGCGCCAGCAGCCAAGGCAGCGGACCCTCCGGTGAGACCCAGTACTTC
.,TRBJ2-1,TRBV28,few,CASSLTFGRRLF,TGTGCCAGCAGCTTGACTTTTGGACGGCGCCTCTTC
.,TRBJ2-1,TRBV4-1,.,CASSQVTIVNEQFF,TGCGCCAGCAGCCAAGTTACGATAGTCAATGAGCAGTTCTTC
TRBD1,TRBJ2-1,TRBV7-9,few,CASSSPGQGPRRFF,TGTGCCAGCAGCTCGCCGGGACAGGGGCCCCGCAGGTTCTTC
.,TRBJ2-2,TRBV29-1,.,CSTGGNTGELFF,TGCAGCACCGGGGGAAACACCGGGGAGCTGTTTTTT
.,TRBJ2-7,TRBV7-9,.,CASSNIGDRDEQYF,TGTGCCAGCAGCAACATTGGGGATAGGGACGAGCAGTACTTC
.,TRBJ1-2,TRBV29-1,few,CSVDDHRQGGYGYTF,TGCAGCGTTGACGACCATCGGCAGGGAGGATATGGCTACACCTTC
TRBD1,TRBJ2-7,TRBV27,once,CASSSSGAGQGTYEQYF,TGTGCCAGCAGTTCTTCCGGTGCGGGACAGGGCACCTACGAGCAGTACTTC
TRBD1,TRBJ2-7,TRBV29-1,.,CSVASGTGGPRRYEQYF,TGCAGCGTCGCCTCCGGGACAGGGGGCCCCCGCCGCTACGAGCAGTACTTC
.,TRBJ2-7,TRBV27,.,CASSQPGLGSYEQYF,TGTGCCAGCAGTCAACCCGGTCTAGGGAGCTACGAGCAGTACTTC
.,TRBJ2-5,TRBV5-1,.,CASSLTQETQYF,TGCGCCAGCAGCTTGACCCAAGAGACCCAGTACTTC
.,TRBJ1-5,TRBV5-1,.,CASSLGGFNQPQHF,TGCGCCAGCAGCTTGGGGGGCTTCAATCAGCCCCAGCATTTT
.,TRBJ2-1,TRBV5-1,.,CASSLQKGGNEQFF,TGCGCCAGCAGCTTACAGAAAGGAGGGAATGAGCAGTTCTTC
TRBD1,TRBJ2-5,TRBV2,.,CASTSQGQGEETQYF,TGTGCCAGCACCTCCCAGGGACAGGGTGAGGAGACCCAGTACTTC